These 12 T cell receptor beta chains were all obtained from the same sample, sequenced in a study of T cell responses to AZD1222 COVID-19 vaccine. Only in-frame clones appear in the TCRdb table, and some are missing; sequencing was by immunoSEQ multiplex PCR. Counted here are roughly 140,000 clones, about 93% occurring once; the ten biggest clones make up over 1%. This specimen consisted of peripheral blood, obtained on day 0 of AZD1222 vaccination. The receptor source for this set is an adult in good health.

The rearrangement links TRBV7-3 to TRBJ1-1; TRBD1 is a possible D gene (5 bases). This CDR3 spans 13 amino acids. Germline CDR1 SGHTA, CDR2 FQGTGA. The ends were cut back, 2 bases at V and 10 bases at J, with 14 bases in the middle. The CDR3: CASSLGTEYPAFF. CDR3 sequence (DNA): TGTGCCAGCAGCTTAGGGACGGAGTACCCAGCTTTCTTT.

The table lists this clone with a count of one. The CDR3 sequence is CASSSAVAGGEKLFF. The CDR3 DNA reads as TGTGCCAGCAGTTCCGCCGTCGCAGGGGGTGAAAAACTGTTTTTT. The chain links TRBV28 to TRBJ1-4; TRBD1 aligns across 7 bases. Germline V lookup: CDR1 MDHEN, CDR2 SYDVKM. V lost 4 bases and J lost 7; bases outside the gene matches: 9. CDR3 length: 15 residues.

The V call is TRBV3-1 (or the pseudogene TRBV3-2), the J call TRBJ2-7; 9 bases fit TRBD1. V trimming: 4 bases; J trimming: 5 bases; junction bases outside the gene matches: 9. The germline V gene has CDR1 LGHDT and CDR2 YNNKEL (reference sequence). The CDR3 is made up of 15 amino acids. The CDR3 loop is CASSPTGQGPHEQYV. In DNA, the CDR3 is TGTGCCAGCAGCCCCACGGGACAGGGACCCCACGAGCAGTACGTC.

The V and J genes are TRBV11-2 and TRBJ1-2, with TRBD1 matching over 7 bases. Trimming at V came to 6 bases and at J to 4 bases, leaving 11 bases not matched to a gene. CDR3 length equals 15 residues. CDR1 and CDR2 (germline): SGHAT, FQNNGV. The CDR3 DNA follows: TGTGCCAGCAGACCTAACCGGGACAGCCCCTATGGCTACACCTTC. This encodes CASRPNRDSPYGYTF.

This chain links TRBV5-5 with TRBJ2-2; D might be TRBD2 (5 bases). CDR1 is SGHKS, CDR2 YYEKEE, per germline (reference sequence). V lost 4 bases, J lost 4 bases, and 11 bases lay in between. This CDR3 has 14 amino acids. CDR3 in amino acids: CASSPAGGTGELFF. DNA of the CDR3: TGTGCCAGCAGCCCGGCGGGCGGCACCGGGGAGCTGTTTTTT.

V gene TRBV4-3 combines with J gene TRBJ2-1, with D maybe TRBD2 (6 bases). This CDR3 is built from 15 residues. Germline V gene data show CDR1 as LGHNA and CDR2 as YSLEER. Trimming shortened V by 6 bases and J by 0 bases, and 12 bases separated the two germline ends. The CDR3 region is CASSPSANSYNEQFF. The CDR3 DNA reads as TGCGCCAGCAGTCCTAGCGCCAACTCCTACAATGAGCAGTTCTTC.

The CDR3 DNA sequence: TGTGCCAGCAGTTCGGAGGGGGCGACTGGGGCCAACGTCCTGACTTTC. This encodes CASSSEGATGANVLTF. This chain uses TRBV28 with TRBJ2-6, with D possibly being TRBD1 (7 bases). Looked up from germline, CDR1 is MDHEN and CDR2 is SYDVKM. This CDR3 has 16 residues. V was trimmed by 4 bases and J by 2 bases, leaving 12 bases between them.

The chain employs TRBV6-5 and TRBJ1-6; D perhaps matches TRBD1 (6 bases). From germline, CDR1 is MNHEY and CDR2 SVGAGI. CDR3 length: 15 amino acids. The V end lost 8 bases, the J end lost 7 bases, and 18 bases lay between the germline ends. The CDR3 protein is CASVYLGATNSPLHF. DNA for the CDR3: TGTGCCAGCGTTTATTTGGGGGCAACCAATTCACCCCTCCACTTT.

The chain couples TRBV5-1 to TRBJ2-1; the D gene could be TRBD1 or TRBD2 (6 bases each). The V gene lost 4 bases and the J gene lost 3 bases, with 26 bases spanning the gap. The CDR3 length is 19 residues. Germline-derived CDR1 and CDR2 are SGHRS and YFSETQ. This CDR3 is CASSLLVAPRGLIYNEQFF. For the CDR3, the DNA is TGCGCCAGCAGCCTCCTCGTTGCACCCCGGGGGCTTATCTACAATGAGCAGTTCTTC.

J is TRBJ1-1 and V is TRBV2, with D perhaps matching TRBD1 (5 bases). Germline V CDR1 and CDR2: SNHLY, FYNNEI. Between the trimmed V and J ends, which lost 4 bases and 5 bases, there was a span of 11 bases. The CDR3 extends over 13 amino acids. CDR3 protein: CASSGDSGTEAFF. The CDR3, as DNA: TGTGCCAGCAGTGGCGACAGTGGGACTGAAGCTTTCTTT. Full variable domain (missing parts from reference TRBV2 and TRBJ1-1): EPEVTQTPSHQVTQMGQEVILRCVPISNHLYFYWYRQILGQKVEFLVSFYNNEISEKSEIFDDQFSVERPDGSNFTLKIRSTKLEDSAMYFCASSGDSGTEAFFGQGTRLTVV.

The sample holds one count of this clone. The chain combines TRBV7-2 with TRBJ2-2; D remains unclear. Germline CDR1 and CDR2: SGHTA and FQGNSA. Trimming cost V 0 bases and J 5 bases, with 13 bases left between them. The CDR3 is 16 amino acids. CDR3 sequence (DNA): TGTGCCAGCAGCTTAGCGGATAAGTACATAACCGGGGAGCTGTTTTTT. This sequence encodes CASSLADKYITGELFF.

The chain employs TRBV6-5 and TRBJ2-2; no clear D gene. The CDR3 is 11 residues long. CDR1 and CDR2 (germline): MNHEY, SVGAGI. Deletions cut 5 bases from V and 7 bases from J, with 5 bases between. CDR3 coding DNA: TGTGCCAGCAGTATTTACGGGGAGCTGTTTTTT. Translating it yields CASSIYGELFF.